This T cell receptor (beta chain) is drawn from a study of T cell repertoires in cytomegalovirus infection. Whole-study context: It was the public TCR beta signatures that indicated both CMV infection and matching HLA type. General study results and limits: Carriers of CMV and the relevant HLA type were discriminated by public TCR beta frequency.

The CDR3 covers 12 residues. A single record per CDR3 protein comes from TCRdb applying MiXCR to the reads. The profile shows about 490,000 distinct CDR3 sequences, approximately 15% of them singletons. This clonotype was observed a single time. Its antigen is unidentified. Being one base from a much bigger clone, this may be a read error. This sequence originates from a human donor in good health (CMV status not recorded). Some clones in this sample may be carry-over from other donors' samples. This chain joins TRBV12-3 or TRBV12-4 and TRBJ2-7, with D tentatively TRBD1 (6 bases). Sample: CD8+ T cells from PBMCs. CDR3 DNA: TGTGCCAGCAGAAGGGGGATGGCCGAGCTGTACTTC. The encoded protein is CASRRGMAELYF.